Only one count was recorded for the clone carrying this T cell receptor beta chain. The CDR3 totals 15 residues. V lost 7 bases to trimming and J lost 4 bases, with 19 bases between them. Germline-derived CDR1 and CDR2 are MRHNA and SNTAGT. The PCR was carried out with 60 Vbeta primers and 13 Jbeta primers. The repertoire was sequenced with immunoSEQ multiplex PCR; TCRdb's copy has only in-frame clones and lacks some. Of 150,000 to 200,000 clones listed, over 80% are singletons. The sample originates from a study of cytomegalovirus exposure and HLA in healthy donors. Study-level background: Researchers previously reported finding more than 100 million unique TCR beta sequences from approximately 200 million T cells.

This clonotype was obtained from a man aged 45-65 years in good health and CMV-seronegative. The specimen sequenced was PBMCs. The V and J genes are TRBV6-4 and TRBJ1-1; D is ambiguous. CDR3 in amino acids: CASKVAGVAGTEAFF. Written as DNA, the CDR3 is TGTGCCAGCAAAGTCGCCGGCGTCGCGGGCACTGAAGCTTTCTTT.